Detailed here is one TCR beta chain. The germline V gene encodes CDR1 SGHTA and CDR2 FQGNSA. This CDR3 comprises 11 residues. With 2 bases removed from V and 7 bases from J, the gap between germline ends came to 2 bases. Repertoires were generated with immunoSEQ multiplex PCR, while TCRdb's copy carries only in-frame clones and drops some. The repertoire has 1,500 to 2,000 clones, roughly 93% of them found once; the top ten carry 2% to 2.5%. The entry originates in a study of brain metastases from non-small cell lung cancer. This sequence originates from a donor at least 40 years old with non-small cell lung cancer. The source material was tissue from a brain metastasis. The rearrangement joins TRBV7-2 to TRBJ1-4, with D unresolved. The CDR3 here is CASSLTEKLFF. The CDR3, as DNA: TGTGCCAGCAGCTTAACTGAAAAACTGTTTTTT.